This entry is about one TCR beta chain. Its antigen is unknown. With 4 bases clipped from V and 8 bases from J, the junction kept 4 bases outside the gene matches. Per the germline V gene, CDR1 is SEHNR and CDR2 is FQNEAQ (reference sequence). This CDR3 spans 12 amino acids. The data derive from a study of blood T cells in healthy people across ages. Points from the study as a whole: Expanded clonotype changes were possibly confounded by unknown donor CMV status. Long-lived donors exceeded aged donors in naive CD4+ cells and diversity.

Primed by a sample-barcoded 5' primer and a J-beta primer mix, a second PCR proceeded for about 6 to 11 cycles. Each of the cDNA molecules was tagged by a template-switch adaptor with 12 random nucleotides. One entry per CDR3 protein results from TCRdb running MiXCR on the 5' RACE reads. The sample has fewer than 1,000,000 distinct CDR3 sequences, about 47% seen once. The chain employs TRBV7-9 and TRBJ1-2; 7 nucleotides line up with TRBD1. This TCR was recovered from a man older than 75 in good health. Sequencing was carried out using blood. The CDR3 coding sequence is TGTGCCAGCAGCTACAGGGGCGCGGGCTACACCTTC. Amino acids: CASSYRGAGYTF.